This T cell receptor beta chain originates from a study of identifying expanded T cells in peripheral blood. During the collection period, no donor immune events like infections were recorded. The repertoire was sequenced with immunoSEQ multiplex PCR; TCRdb's copy has only in-frame clones and lacks some. The sample records 70,000 to 95,000 clones, about nine tenths being singletons. V lost 9 bases and J 7 bases, leaving 13 bases between the germline ends. CDR3 length equals 13 residues. Germline CDR1 LNHDA, CDR2 SQIVND (reference sequence). Notes on this clone: The antigen is undetermined.

The study's findings and limits: Differentially abundant clones: 0.95 to 1.5 between replicates, 16.4 at around 14 days, over 18 at four. Variance in clone template counts between approximately two-week samples significantly increased with total template count across all healthy donors.

This TCR was sampled from a person aged 18-70 years in good health. The genes are TRBV19 and TRBJ1-6; tentative D call: TRBD1 (5 bases). The sequencing sample was made of blood. In DNA, the CDR3 is TGTGCCAGCACCCGGGACGAAAATTCACCCCTCCACTTT. Translated: CASTRDENSPLHF.